This T cell receptor beta chain was captured in a study of shared clonotypes between healthy human individuals. The naive CD8 fraction comprised CD45RO-negative cells positively selected for CCR7 and excluded terminally differentiated effector memory CD45RA+ cells. All donors qualified as healthy HIV-negative adults and had experienced no recent acute infections or vaccinations. TCRdb keeps only in-frame clones here, not all; method: immunoSEQ multiplex PCR. The sample records approximately 810,000 clones, 80% to 95% being singletons. Germline-derived CDR1 and CDR2 are SGHAT and FQNNGV. The CDR3 spans 16 residues. The V segment lost 5 bases and the J segment 4 bases; nucleotides outside the gene matches: 12.

This sequence joins TRBV11-2 and TRBJ2-5; 8 nucleotides align to TRBD2. The sequenced sample was naive CD8+ T cells sorted from blood. The clonotype was recovered from a young man in good health. The CDR3 sequence is CASSPWGAGEIETQYF. CDR3 DNA: TGTGCCAGCAGCCCCTGGGGAGCGGGAGAAATAGAGACCCAGTACTTC.